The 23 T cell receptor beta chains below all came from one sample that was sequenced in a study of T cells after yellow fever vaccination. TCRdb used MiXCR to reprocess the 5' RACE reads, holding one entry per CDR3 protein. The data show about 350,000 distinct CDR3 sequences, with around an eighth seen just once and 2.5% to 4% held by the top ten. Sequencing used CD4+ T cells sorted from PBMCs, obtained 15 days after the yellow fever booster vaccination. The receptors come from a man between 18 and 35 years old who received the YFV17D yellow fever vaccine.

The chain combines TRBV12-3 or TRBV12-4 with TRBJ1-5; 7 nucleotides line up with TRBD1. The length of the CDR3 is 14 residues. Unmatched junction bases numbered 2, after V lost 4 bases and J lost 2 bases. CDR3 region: CASSYGQGNQPQHF. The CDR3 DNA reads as TGTGCCAGCAGTTACGGACAGGGCAATCAGCCCCAGCATTTT.

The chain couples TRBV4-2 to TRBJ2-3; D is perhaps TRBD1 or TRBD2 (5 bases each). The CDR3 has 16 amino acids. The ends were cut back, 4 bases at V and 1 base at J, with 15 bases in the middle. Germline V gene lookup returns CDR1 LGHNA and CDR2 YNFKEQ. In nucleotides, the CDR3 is TGTGCCAGCAGCCCTGGGACCGATTCCCGCACAGATACGCAGTATTTT. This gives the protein CASSPGTDSRTDTQYF.

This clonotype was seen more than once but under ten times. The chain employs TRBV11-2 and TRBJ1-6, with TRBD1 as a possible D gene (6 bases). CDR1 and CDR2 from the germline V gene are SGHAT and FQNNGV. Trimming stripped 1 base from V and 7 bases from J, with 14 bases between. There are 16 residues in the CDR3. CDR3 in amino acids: CASSLGGGNLNSPLHF. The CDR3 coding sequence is TGTGCCAGCAGCTTAGGAGGGGGAAATCTAAATTCACCCCTCCACTTT.

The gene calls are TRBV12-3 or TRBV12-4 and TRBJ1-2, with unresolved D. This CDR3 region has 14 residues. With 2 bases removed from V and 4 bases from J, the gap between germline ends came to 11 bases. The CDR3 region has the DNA TGTGCCAGCAGTTTAAGGGTGGGCAGCTATGGCTACACCTTC. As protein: CASSLRVGSYGYTF.

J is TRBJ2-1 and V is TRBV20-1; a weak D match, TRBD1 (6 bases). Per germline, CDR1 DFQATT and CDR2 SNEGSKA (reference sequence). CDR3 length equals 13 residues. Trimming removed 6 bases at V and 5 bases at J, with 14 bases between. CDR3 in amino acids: CSASGQSNNEQFF. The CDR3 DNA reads TGCAGTGCGAGCGGACAGTCCAACAATGAGCAGTTCTTC.

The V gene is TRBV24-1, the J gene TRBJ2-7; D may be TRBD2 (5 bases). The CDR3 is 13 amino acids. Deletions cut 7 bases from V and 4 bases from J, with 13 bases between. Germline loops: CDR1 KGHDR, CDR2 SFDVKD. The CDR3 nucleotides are TGTGCCACCAGGGCAGGACGGGGATACGAGCAGTACGTC. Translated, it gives CATRAGRGYEQYV.

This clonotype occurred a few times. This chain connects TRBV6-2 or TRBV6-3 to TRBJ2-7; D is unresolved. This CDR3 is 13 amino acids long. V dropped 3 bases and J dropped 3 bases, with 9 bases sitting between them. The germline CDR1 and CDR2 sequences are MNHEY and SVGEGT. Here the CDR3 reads CASSYSHIYEQYF. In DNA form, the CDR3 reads TGTGCCAGCAGTTATTCACATATCTACGAGCAGTACTTC.

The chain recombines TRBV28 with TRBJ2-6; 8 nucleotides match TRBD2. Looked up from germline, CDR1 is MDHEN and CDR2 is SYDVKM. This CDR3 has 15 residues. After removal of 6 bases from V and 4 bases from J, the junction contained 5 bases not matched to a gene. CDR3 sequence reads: CASRPGGPGANVLTF. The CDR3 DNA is TGTGCCAGCAGACCGGGGGGGCCGGGGGCCAACGTCCTGACTTTC.

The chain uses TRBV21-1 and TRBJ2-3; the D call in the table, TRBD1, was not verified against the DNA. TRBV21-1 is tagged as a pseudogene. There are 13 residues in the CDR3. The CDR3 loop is CASTTGTGDTQYF. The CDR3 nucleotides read TGTGCCAGCACCACCGGGACCGGAGATACGCAGTATTTT.

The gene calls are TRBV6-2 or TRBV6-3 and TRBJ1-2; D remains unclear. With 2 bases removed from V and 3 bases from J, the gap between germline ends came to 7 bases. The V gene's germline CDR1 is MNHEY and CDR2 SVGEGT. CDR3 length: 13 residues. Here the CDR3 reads CASSYGPYYGYTF. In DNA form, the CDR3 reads TGTGCCAGCAGTTACGGGCCATACTATGGCTACACCTTC.

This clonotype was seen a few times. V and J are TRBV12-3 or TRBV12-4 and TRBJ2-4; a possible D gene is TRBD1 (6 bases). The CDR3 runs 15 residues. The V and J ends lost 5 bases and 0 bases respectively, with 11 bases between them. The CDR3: CASSRDIIAKNIQYF. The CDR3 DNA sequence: TGTGCCAGCAGTAGGGACATAATAGCCAAAAACATTCAGTACTTC.

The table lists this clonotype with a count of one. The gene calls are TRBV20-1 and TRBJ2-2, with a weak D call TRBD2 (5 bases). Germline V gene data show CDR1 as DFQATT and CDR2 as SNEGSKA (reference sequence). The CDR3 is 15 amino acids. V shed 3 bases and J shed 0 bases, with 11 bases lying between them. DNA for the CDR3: TGCAGTGCTAGGTCCGGGAACTCGAACACCGGGGAGCTGTTTTTT. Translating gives CSARSGNSNTGELFF.

CDR3 protein: CASSYQPRMTPLHF. CDR3 DNA sequence: TGTGCCAGCAGTTACCAACCCCGGATGACGCCCCTCCACTTT. The chain is built from TRBV6-6 and TRBJ1-6; D ambiguous. The germline V gene encodes CDR1 MNHNY and CDR2 SVGAGI (reference sequence). Trimming shortened V by 2 bases and J by 13 bases, and 15 bases separated the two germline ends. CDR3 length: 14 amino acids.

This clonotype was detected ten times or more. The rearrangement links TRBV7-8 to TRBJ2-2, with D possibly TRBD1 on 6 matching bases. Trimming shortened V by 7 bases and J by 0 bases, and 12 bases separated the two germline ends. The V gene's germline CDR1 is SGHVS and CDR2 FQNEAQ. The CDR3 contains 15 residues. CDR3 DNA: TGTGCCAGCAAAAAGGGGGACGCGAACACCGGGGAGCTGTTTTTT. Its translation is CASKKGDANTGELFF.

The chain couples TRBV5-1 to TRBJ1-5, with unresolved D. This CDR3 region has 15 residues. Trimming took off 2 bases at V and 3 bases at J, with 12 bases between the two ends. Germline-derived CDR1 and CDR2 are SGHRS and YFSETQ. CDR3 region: CASSLSPGSNQPQHF. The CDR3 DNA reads TGCGCCAGCAGCTTATCCCCAGGTTCCAATCAGCCCCAGCATTTT.

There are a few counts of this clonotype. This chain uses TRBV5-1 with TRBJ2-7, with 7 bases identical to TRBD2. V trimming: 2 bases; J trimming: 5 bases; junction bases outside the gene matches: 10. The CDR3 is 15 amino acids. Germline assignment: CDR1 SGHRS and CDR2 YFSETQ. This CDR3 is CASSLLPAGENEQYF. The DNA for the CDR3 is TGCGCCAGCAGCTTACTGCCCGCGGGAGAAAACGAGCAGTACTTC.

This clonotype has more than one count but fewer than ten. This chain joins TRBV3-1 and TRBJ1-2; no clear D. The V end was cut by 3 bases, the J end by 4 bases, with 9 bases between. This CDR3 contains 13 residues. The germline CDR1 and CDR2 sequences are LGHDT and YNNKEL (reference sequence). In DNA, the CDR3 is TGTGCCAGCAGCCACACAGACCCCTATGGCTACACCTTC. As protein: CASSHTDPYGYTF.

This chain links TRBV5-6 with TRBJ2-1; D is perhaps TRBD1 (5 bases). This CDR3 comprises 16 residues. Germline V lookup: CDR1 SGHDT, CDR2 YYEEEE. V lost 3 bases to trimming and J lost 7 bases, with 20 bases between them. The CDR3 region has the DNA TGTGCCAGCAGCTCCCTTGTGGGGCAGGGTGTGAATGAGCAGTTCTTC. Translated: CASSSLVGQGVNEQFF.

This CDR3 reads CASSPSGTGANVLTF. The CDR3, as DNA: TGTGCCAGCTCACCATCAGGGACTGGGGCCAACGTCCTGACTTTC. J is TRBJ2-6 and V is TRBV18; tentative D call: TRBD1 (5 bases). The CDR3 has 15 amino acids. V shed 2 bases and J shed 2 bases, with 7 bases lying between them. The germline V gene has CDR1 KGHSH and CDR2 LQKENI.

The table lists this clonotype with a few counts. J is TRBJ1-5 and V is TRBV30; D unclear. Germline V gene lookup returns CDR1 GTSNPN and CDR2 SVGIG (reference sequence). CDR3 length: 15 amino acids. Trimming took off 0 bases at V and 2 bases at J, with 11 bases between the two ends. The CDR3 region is CAWSVVGRGNQPQHF. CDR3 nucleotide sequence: TGTGCCTGGAGTGTAGTCGGTAGGGGCAATCAGCCCCAGCATTTT.

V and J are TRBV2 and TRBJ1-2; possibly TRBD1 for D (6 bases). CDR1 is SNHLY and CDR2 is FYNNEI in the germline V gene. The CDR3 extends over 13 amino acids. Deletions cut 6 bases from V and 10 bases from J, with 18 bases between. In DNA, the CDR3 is TGTGCCAGCAGCGCACAGGGTTTTGGGTTCTACACCTTC. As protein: CASSAQGFGFYTF.

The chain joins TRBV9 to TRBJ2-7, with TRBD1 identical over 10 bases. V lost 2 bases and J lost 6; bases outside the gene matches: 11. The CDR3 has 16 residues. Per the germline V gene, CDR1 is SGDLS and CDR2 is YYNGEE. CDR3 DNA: TGTGCCAGCAGCGTTTCCGGGACAGGGGTTGTTAGCGAGCAGTACTTC. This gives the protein CASSVSGTGVVSEQYF.

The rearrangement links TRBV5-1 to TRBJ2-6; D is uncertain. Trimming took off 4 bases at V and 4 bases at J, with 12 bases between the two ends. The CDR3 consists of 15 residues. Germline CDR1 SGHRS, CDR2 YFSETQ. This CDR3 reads CASSDPWAGANVLTF. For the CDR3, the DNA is TGCGCCAGCAGCGACCCGTGGGCCGGGGCCAACGTCCTGACTTTC.